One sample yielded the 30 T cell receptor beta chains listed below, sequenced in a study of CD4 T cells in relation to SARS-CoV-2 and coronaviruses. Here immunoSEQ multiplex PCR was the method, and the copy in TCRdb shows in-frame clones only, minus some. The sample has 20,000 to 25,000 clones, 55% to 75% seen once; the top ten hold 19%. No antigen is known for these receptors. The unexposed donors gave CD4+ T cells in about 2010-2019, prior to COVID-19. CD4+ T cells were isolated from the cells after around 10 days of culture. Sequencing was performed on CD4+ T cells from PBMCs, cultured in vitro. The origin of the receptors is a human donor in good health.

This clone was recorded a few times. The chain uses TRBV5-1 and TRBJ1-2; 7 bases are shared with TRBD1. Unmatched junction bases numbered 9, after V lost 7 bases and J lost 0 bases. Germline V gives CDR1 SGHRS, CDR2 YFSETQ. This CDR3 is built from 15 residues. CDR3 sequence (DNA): TGCGCCAGCTCCTCCGGGACAGCCGCTAACTATGGCTACACCTTC. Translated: CASSSGTAANYGYTF.

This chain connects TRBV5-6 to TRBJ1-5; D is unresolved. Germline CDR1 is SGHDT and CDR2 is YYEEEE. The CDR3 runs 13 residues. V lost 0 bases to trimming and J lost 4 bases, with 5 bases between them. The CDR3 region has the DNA TGTGCCAGCAGCTTGGCCCCGAATCAGCCCCAGCATTTT. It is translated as CASSLAPNQPQHF.

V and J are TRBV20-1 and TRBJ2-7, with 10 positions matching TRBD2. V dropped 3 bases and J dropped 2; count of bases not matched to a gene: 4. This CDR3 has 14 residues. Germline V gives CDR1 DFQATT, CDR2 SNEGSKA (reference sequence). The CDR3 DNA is TGCAGTGCTAGTAGGAGCGGGAGGGCCTACGAGCAGTACTTC. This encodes CSASRSGRAYEQYF.

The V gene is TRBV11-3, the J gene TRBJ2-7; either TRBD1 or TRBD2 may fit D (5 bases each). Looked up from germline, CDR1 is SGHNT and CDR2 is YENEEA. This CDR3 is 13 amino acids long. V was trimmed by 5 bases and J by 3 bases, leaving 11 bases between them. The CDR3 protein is CASSKGPNYEQYF. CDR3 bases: TGTGCCAGCAGCAAGGGACCAAACTACGAGCAGTACTTC.

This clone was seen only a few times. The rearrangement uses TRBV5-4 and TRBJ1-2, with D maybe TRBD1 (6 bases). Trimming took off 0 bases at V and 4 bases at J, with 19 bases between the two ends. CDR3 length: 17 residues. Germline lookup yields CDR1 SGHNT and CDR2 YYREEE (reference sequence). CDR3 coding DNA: TGTGCCAGCAGCTTGGAGGGAGAGGTGGGGGCGATCTATGGCTACACCTTC. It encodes CASSLEGEVGAIYGYTF.

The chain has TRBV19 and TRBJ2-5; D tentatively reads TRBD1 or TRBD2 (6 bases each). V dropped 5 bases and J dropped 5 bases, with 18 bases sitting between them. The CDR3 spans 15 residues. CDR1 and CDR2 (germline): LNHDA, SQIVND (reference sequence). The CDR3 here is CASSSGGVNGETQYF. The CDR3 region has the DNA TGTGCCAGTAGTTCCGGGGGCGTCAACGGGGAGACCCAGTACTTC.

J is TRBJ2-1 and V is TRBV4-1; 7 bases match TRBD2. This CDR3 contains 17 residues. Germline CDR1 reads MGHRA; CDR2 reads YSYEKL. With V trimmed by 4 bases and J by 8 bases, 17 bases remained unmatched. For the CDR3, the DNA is TGCGCCAGCAGCCCGGCCAGCGGGACCCCTACGGGCCATGAGCAGTTCTTC. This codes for CASSPASGTPTGHEQFF.

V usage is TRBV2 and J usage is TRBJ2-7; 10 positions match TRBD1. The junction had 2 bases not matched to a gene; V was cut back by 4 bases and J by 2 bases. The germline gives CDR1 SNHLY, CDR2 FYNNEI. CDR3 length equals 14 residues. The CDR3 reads CASSGDRGTYEQYF. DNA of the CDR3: TGTGCCAGCAGTGGGGACAGGGGCACCTACGAGCAGTACTTC.

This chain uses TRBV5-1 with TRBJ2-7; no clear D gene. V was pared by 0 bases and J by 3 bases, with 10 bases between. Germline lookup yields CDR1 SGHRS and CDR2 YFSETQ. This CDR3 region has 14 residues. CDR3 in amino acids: CASSLDRSLYEQYF. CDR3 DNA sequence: TGCGCCAGCAGCTTGGATAGGAGCCTCTACGAGCAGTACTTC.

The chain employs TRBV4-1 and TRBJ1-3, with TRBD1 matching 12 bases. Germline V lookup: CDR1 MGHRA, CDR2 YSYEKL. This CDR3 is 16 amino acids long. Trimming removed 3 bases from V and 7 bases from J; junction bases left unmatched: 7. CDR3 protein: CASSHPGQGATNTIYF. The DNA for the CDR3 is TGCGCCAGCAGCCATCCGGGACAGGGGGCAACGAACACCATATATTTT.

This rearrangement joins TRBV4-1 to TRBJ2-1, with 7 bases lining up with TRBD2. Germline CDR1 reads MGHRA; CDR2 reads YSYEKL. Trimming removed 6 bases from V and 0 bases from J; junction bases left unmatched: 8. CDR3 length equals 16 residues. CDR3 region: CASSPSGGRSYNEQFF. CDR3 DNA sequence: TGCGCCAGCAGTCCCTCGGGGGGTCGCTCCTACAATGAGCAGTTCTTC.

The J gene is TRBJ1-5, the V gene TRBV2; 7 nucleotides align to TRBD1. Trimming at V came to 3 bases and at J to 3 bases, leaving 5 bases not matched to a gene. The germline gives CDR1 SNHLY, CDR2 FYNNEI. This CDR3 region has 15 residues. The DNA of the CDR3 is TGTGCCAGCAGTGAGGAACAGGGGTCCAATCAGCCCCAGCATTTT. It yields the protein CASSEEQGSNQPQHF.

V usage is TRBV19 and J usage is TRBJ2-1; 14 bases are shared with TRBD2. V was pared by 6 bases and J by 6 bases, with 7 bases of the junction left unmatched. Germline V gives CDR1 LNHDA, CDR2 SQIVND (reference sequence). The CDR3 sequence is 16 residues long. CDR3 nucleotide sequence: TGTGCCAGTAGAACCCAGACTAGCGGGAGGGCCAATGAGCAGTTCTTC. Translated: CASRTQTSGRANEQFF.

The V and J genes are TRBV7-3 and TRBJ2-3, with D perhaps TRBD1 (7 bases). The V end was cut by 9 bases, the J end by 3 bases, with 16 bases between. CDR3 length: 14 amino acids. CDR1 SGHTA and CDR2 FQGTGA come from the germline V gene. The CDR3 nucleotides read TGTGCCAGTGGACCCTCAGGGGGGACAGATACGCAGTATTTT. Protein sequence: CASGPSGGTDTQYF.

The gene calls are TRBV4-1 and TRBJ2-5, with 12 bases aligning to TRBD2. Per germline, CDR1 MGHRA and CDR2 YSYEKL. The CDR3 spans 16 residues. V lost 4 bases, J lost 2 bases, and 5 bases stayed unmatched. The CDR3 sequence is CASSLSTSGGQETQYF. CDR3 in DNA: TGCGCCAGCAGCCTTTCGACTAGCGGGGGACAAGAGACCCAGTACTTC.

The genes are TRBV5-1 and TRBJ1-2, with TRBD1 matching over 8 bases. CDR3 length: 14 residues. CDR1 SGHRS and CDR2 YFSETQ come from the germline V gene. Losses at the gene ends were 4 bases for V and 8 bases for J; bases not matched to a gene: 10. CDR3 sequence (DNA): TGCGCCAGCAGCCTTACGCAGGGGGCGGGAGGCTACACCTTC. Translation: CASSLTQGAGGYTF.

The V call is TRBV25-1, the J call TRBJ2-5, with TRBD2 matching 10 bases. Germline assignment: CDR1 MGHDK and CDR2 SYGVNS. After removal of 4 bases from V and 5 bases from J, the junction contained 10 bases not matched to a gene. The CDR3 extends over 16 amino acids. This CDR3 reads CASSVWVAGGRETQYF. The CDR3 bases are TGTGCCAGCAGTGTGTGGGTAGCGGGGGGCCGGGAGACCCAGTACTTC.

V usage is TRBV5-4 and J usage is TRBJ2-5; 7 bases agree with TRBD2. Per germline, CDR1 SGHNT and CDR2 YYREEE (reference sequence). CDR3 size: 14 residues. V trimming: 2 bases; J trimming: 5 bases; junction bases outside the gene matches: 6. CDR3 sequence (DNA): TGTGCCAGCAGCTTTTACCAGGGAGGGGAGACCCAGTACTTC. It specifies CASSFYQGGETQYF.

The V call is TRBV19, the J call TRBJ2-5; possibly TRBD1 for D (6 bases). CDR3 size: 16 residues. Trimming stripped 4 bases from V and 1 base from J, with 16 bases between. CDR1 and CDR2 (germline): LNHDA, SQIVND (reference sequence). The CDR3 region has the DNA TGTGCCAGTAGTAGTTTGGCGGCCAGGGGCCAAGAGACCCAGTACTTC. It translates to CASSSLAARGQETQYF.

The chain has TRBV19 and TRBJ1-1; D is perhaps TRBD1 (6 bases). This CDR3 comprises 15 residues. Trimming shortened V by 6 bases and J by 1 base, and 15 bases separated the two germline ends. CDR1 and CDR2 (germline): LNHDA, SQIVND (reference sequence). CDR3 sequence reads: CASSPIQGSNTEAFF. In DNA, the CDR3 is TGTGCCAGTAGCCCGATACAGGGATCGAACACTGAAGCTTTCTTT. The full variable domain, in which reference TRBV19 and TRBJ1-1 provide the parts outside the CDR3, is DGGITQSPKYLFRKEGQNVTLSCEQNLNHDAMYWYRQDPGQGLRLIYYSQIVNDFQKGDIAEGYSVSREKKESFPLTVTSAQKNPTAFYLCASSPIQGSNTEAFFGQGTRLTVV.

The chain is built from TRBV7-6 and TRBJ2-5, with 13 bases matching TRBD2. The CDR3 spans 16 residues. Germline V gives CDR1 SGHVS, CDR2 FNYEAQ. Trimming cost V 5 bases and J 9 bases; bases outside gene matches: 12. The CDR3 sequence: CASSLGTSGTQRPQYF. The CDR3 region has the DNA TGTGCCAGCAGCCTAGGGACTAGCGGGACCCAGCGGCCCCAGTACTTC.

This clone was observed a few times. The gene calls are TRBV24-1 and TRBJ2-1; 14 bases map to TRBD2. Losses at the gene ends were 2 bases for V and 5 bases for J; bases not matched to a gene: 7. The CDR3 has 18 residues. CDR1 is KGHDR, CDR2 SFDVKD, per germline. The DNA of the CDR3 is TGTGCCACCAGTGATTCAGGACTAGCGGGGGGCCCAGACAATGAGCAGTTCTTC. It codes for CATSDSGLAGGPDNEQFF.

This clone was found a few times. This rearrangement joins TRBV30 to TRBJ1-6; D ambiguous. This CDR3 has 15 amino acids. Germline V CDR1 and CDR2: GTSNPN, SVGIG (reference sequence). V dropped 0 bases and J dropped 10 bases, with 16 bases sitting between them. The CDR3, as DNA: TGTGCCTGGAGTGTACCCCGAGGAAAGTACTCACCCCTCCACTTT. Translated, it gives CAWSVPRGKYSPLHF.

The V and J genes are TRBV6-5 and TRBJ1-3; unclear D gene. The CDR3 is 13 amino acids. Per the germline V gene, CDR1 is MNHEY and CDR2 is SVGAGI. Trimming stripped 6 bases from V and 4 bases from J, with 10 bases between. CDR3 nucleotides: TGTGCCAGCAGACGGGGTGGAGGAAACACCATATATTTT. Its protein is CASRRGGGNTIYF.

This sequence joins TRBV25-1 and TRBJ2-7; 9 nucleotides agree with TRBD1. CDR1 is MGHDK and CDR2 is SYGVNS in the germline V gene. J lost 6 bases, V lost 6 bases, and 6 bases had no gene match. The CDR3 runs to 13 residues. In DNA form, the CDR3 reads TGTGCCAGCAGCGCCCCGACAGGGGGCGAGCAGTACTTC. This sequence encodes CASSAPTGGEQYF.

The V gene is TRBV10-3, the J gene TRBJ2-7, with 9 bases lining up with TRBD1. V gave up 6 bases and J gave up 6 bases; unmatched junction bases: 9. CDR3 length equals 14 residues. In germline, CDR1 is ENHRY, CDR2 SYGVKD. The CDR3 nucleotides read TGTGCCATCAGAATACAGGGGGCGGAAGGCGAGCAGTACTTC. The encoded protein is CAIRIQGAEGEQYF.

The CDR3 region has the DNA TGTGCCAGCAGTCTGACTGAGGGCGGGGAGACCCAGTACTTC. Protein: CASSLTEGGETQYF. This chain joins TRBV6-2 or TRBV6-3 and TRBJ2-5, with D perhaps TRBD2 (5 bases). This CDR3 has 14 amino acids. Trimming took 5 bases from V and 5 from J, leaving 15 bases between them. Germline V lookup: CDR1 MNHEY, CDR2 SVGEGT.

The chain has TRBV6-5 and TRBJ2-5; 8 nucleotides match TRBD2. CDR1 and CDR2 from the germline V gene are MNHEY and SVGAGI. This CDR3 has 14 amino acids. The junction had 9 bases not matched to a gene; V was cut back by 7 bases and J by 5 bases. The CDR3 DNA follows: TGTGCCAGCAACTCCGGGGGGGGCGAGGAGACCCAGTACTTC. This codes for CASNSGGGEETQYF.

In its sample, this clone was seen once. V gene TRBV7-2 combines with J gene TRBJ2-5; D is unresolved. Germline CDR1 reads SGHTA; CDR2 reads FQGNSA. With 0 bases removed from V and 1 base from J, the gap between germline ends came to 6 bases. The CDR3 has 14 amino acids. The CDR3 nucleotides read TGTGCCAGCAGCTTAGCTCCAGGCCAAGAGACCCAGTACTTC. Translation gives CASSLAPGQETQYF.

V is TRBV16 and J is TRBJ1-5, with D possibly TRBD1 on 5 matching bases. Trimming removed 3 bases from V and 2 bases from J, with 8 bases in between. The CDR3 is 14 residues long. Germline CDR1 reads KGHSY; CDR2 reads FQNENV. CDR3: CASSQRRGNQPQHF. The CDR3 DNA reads TGTGCCAGCAGCCAGCGCAGGGGCAATCAGCCCCAGCATTTT.